The clone carrying this TCR beta chain was found many times. Its antigen is as yet unknown. The data are from a study of human T cells and chemical hapten exposure. MiXCR, applied by TCRdb to the RACE reads, yields one record per CDR3 protein. The repertoire includes 74,000 or so distinct CDR3 sequences, 10% to 15% of them detected once, and roughly 3.6% sits in the top ten. Time point here: patch test 1, 2 weeks after DPC sensitization. The treatment was: therapeutic diphenylcyclopropenone sensitization with weekly scalp DPC. Study-wide points: Donors in the study had alopecia, meaning their immune response may differ from healthy people's.

CDR3 size: 17 residues. Trimming removed 1 base from V and 5 bases from J; junction bases left unmatched: 9. Germline lookup yields CDR1 SGHRS and CDR2 YFSETQ. The sequenced sample was whole blood, obtained in connection with sensitization to the hapten diphenylcyclopropenone (DPC). This chain connects TRBV5-1 to TRBJ2-2; the match to TRBD2 covers 9 bases. The receptor was derived from an older woman with alopecia areata. Some clones in this sample may be carry-over from other donors' samples. DNA of the CDR3: TGCGCCAGCAGCTTGAGGCCCGGACTAGCGTGGACCGGGGAGCTGTTTTTT. It codes for CASSLRPGLAWTGELFF.